This record looks at one T cell receptor beta chain sequence and its context. This sample is part of a study of blood T cell repertoires in COVID-19. This table comes from immunoSEQ multiplex PCR, and its TCRdb copy is limited to in-frame clones, with some not included. This table has some 150,000 clones, roughly 90% appearing once. V lost 4 bases to trimming and J lost 3 bases; unmatched junction nucleotides: 7. The germline V gene has CDR1 SGHRS and CDR2 YFSETQ. The CDR3 runs 14 residues. The receptor was derived from a human donor in a cohort sampled during active COVID-19. The material sequenced was peripheral blood. The V gene is TRBV5-1, the J gene TRBJ2-7; TRBD1 matches at 7 bases. The CDR3 DNA reads TGCGCCAGCAGCGTCGGGACAGAGGGCTACGAGCAGTACTTC. Amino acids: CASSVGTEGYEQYF.